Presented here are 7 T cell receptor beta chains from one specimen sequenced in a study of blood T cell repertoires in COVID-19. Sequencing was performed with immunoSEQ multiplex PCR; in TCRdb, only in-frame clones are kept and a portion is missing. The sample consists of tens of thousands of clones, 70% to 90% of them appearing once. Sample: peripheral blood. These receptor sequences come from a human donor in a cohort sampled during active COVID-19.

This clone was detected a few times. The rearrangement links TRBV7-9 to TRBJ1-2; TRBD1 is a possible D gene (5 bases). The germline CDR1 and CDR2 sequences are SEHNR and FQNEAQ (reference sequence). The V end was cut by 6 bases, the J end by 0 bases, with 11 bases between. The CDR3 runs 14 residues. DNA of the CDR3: TGTGCCAGCAGGCCCGGACAAGCTAACTATGGCTACACCTTC. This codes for CASRPGQANYGYTF.

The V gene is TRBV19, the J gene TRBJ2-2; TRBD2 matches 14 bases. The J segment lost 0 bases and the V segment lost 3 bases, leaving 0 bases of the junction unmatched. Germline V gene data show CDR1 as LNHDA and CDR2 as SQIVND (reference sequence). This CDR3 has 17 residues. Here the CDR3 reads CASSMTSGGANTGELFF. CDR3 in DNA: TGTGCCAGTAGTATGACTAGCGGGGGGGCGAACACCGGGGAGCTGTTTTTT.

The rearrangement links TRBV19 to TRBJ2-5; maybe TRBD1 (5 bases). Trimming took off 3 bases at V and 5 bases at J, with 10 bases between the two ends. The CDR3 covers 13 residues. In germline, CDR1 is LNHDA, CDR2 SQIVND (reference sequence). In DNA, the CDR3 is TGTGCCAGTAGTATGGGGCGACGGGAGACCCAGTACTTC. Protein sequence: CASSMGRRETQYF.

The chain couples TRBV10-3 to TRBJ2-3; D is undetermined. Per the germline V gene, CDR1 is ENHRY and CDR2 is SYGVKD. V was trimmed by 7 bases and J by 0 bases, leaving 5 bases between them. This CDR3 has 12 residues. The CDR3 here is CAITSSTDTQYF. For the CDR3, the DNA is TGTGCCATCACCTCGAGCACAGATACGCAGTATTTT.

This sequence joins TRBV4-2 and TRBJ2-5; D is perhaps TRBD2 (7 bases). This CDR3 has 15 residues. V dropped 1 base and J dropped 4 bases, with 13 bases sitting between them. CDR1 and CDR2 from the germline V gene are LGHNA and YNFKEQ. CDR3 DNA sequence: TGTGCCAGCAGCCAAGTTGGCGGGGGCCCAGAGACCCAGTACTTC. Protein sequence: CASSQVGGGPETQYF.

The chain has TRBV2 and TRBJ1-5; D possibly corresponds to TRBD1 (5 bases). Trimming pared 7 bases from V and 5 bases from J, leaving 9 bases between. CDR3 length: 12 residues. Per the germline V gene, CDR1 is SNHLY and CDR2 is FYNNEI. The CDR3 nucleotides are TGTGCCAGCACGGGGGGGGATCAGCCCCAGCATTTT. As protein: CASTGGDQPQHF.

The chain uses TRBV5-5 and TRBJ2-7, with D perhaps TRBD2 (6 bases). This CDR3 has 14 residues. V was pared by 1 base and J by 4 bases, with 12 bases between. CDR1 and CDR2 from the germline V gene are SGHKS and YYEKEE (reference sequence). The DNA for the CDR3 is TGTGCCAGCAGCTTGTTAGGGACTCGATACGAGCAGTACTTC. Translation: CASSLLGTRYEQYF. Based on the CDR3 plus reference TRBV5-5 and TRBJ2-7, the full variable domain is DAGVTQSPTHLIKTRGQQVTLRCSPISGHKSVSWYQQVLGQGPQFIFQYYEKEERGRGNFPDRFSARQFPNYSSELNVNALLLGDSALYLCASSLLGTRYEQYFGPGTRLTVT.